This T cell receptor (beta chain) was captured by sequencing in a study of OX40 agonist ivuxolimab in advanced cancers. Turning to the study itself: The study treated patients with ivuxolimab, an agonistic anti-OX40 (CD134) antibody. Two cutaneous melanoma patients and one hepatocellular carcinoma patient, three in all, had partial responses. Overall study results and limits: Circulating CD4+ and CD8+ T cells showed clonal expansion by week 6 at 0.1 to 3.0 mg/kg. More expanded clones were seen, on average, in CD8+ T cells than in CD4+.

V lost 6 bases, J lost 4 bases, and 15 bases lay in between. The germline V gene has CDR1 LNHDA and CDR2 SQIVND (reference sequence). The CDR3 sequence is 14 residues long. To note about this clone: Antigen unknown.

Data came from immunoSEQ multiplex PCR; TCRdb stores just in-frame clones and leaves some out. In the table there are 78,000 or so clones, roughly 84% of which are singletons. The V call is TRBV19, the J call TRBJ2-5; the D call may be TRBD1 or TRBD2 (6 bases each). The material sequenced was CD4+ or CD8+ T cells sorted from blood, taken in a trial of the OX40 agonist ivuxolimab. The sequence came from an adult with an advanced solid tumor such as melanoma, head and neck, liver or kidney cancer. The CDR3 spells CASSSGQGPETQYF. CDR3 coding DNA: TGTGCCAGTAGCAGCGGGCAGGGGCCAGAGACCCAGTACTTC.